Listed below are T cell receptor beta chains from one sample, sequenced in a study of metastatic and nonmetastatic thyroid tumors. TCRdb re-analyzed the PCR reads through MiXCR. The sample includes 40,000 to 55,000 clones, 15% to 20% of them seen just once. Sequenced material: blood. These receptors all stem from a female donor with papillary thyroid cancer or a benign thyroid nodule (not recorded which). Some clones in this sample may be carry-over from other donors' samples. CDR3s include the opening cysteine and the closing phenylalanine or tryptophan. A D gene is named only where the DNA matches it firmly. A clone size is listed for some rows: how often the clone was seen (once, few, many), or a class if it is expanded.

D	V	size	J	DNA	CDR3
TRBD1	TRBV20-1	many	TRBJ1-5	TGCAGTGCTAGACGACAGGGAGGCAATCAGCCCCAGCATTTT	CSARRQGGNQPQHF
TRBD2	TRBV2	NA	TRBJ2-2	TGTGCCAGCAGGGGAGGTATAGCGGGAGGAGCCGGGGAGCTGTTTTTT	CASRGGIAGGAGELFF
NA	TRBV29-1	NA	TRBJ1-5	TGCAGCGACCACCCAGGCGATCAGCCCCAGCATTTT	CSDHPGDQPQHF
NA	TRBV11-2	NA	TRBJ2-1	TGTGCCAGCAGCCTAGATCAGGCTAATCACAATGAGCAGTTCTTC	CASSLDQANHNEQFF
TRBD1	TRBV11-2	many	TRBJ2-6	TGTGCCAGCAGCCCGACAGGGTTCTCTGGGGCCAACGTCCTGACTTTC	CASSPTGFSGANVLTF
NA	TRBV28	few	TRBJ2-6	TGTGCCAGCAGTTTTTACTCTGGGGCCAACGTCCTGACTTTC	CASSFYSGANVLTF
NA	TRBV7-2	NA	TRBJ2-7	TGTGCCAGCGGCTTAGGGTTACTAGACGAGCAGTACTTC	CASGLGLLDEQYF
TRBD2	TRBV4-1	NA	TRBJ2-7	TGCGCCAGCAGCCATGCGGGCGGGGGGCGCCCCGGCGAGCAGTACTTC	CASSHAGGGRPGEQYF
NA	TRBV28	many	TRBJ1-4	TGTGCCAGCAGTCCGAGAGAAAAACTGTTTTTT	CASSPREKLFF
TRBD1	TRBV19	many	TRBJ1-5	TGTGCCAGTAGTTTGGACAGGGGGAGCAATCAGCCCCAGCATTTT	CASSLDRGSNQPQHF
TRBD1	TRBV11-2	NA	TRBJ2-3	TGTGCCAGCAGCCCAGGACAGGGGGCCGGGGGAGATACGCAGTATTTT	CASSPGQGAGGDTQYF
NA	TRBV4-1	many	TRBJ2-1	TGCGCCAGCAGCCAAGTGGGTTATGAGCAGTTCTTC	CASSQVGYEQFF
TRBD2	TRBV2	NA	TRBJ2-1	TGTGCCAGCAGTGAACTAGCGGGGGGAAGCTCCTACAATGAGCAGTTCTTC	CASSELAGGSSYNEQFF
NA	TRBV19	many	TRBJ2-1	TGTGCCAGTAGTAAACGGGGGAGTACGGTATACAATGAGCAGTTCTTC	CASSKRGSTVYNEQFF
NA	TRBV6-2/TRBV6-3	many	TRBJ2-5	TGTGCCAGCAGTTTGGGGGAGACCCAGTACTTC	CASSLGETQYF
NA	TRBV19	many	TRBJ1-3	TGTGCCAGTAGTCCCCGAGGGACCTCTGGAAACACCATATATTTT	CASSPRGTSGNTIYF
TRBD2	TRBV6-1	many	TRBJ2-2	TGTGCCAGCAGCCGCTCGGGACTAAACACCGGGGAGCTGTTTTTT	CASSRSGLNTGELFF
TRBD1	TRBV6-1	NA	TRBJ2-1	TGTGCCAGCAGTACCGGGACAGGGAGTTACAATGAGCAGTTCTTC	CASSTGTGSYNEQFF
NA	TRBV7-9	many	TRBJ1-1	TGTGCCAGCAGCTTAGGAGGTCAGTTGAACACTGAAGCTTTCTTT	CASSLGGQLNTEAFF
TRBD2	TRBV4-1	many	TRBJ2-5	TGCGCCAGCAGCCAAGACGGGAGGGACCAAGAGACCCAGTACTTC	CASSQDGRDQETQYF
TRBD2	TRBV6-2/TRBV6-3	few	TRBJ2-3	TGTGCCAGCAGTTACTCGGGACTAGCGGGGTCGGAAGATACGCAGTATTTT	CASSYSGLAGSEDTQYF
NA	TRBV6-1	NA	TRBJ2-7	TGTGCCAGCAGTGAAGCGCGGAGCGGCTTCTCCTACGAGCAGTACTTC	CASSEARSGFSYEQYF
NA	TRBV24-1	NA	TRBJ1-2	TGTGCCACCAGTGGAGATATATTGAACTATGGCTACACCTTC	CATSGDILNYGYTF
NA	TRBV30	many	TRBJ1-4	TGTGCCTGGAGTGTACAGGTTGGAAATGAAAAACTGTTTTTT	CAWSVQVGNEKLFF
NA	TRBV2	few	TRBJ2-7	TGTGCCAGCAGTGAAAGTGAAGGGAACGAGCAGTACTTC	CASSESEGNEQYF
TRBD1	TRBV6-2/TRBV6-3	many	TRBJ1-4	TGTGCCAGCAGTCCGCAGACAGGGCGTGAAGAAAAACTGTTTTTT	CASSPQTGREEKLFF
NA	TRBV6-5	few	TRBJ1-1	TGTGCCAGCAGTTACAGGATGCCCATGGGGGAAAGAGCTTTCTTT	CASSYRMPMGERAFF
TRBD2	TRBV28	NA	TRBJ2-1	TGTGCCAGCAATCCTCTAGCGGGAGGCTACAATGAGCAGTTCTTC	CASNPLAGGYNEQFF
TRBD1	TRBV2	NA	TRBJ1-2	TGTGCCAGCGGCGACAGGGGGCAGGGTCGCTACACATTC	CASGDRGQGRYTF
TRBD1	TRBV2	NA	TRBJ1-2	TGTGGCAGCAGGCCGGGACAGCCGGGAAATTATGGCTACACCTTC	CGSRPGQPGNYGYTF
NA	TRBV28	few	TRBJ2-6	TGTGCCAGCCAAACAGCGACTGGGGCCAACGTCCTGACTTTC	CASQTATGANVLTF
TRBD2	TRBV6-1	few	TRBJ2-3	TGTGCCAGCAGACAATTAGCGGGGGGGAACACAGATACGCAGTATTTT	CASRQLAGGNTDTQYF